The 26 T cell receptor beta chains listed next were all sequenced from one sample in a study of OX40 agonist ivuxolimab in advanced cancers. This table comes from immunoSEQ multiplex PCR, and its TCRdb copy is limited to in-frame clones, with some not included. The sample carries about 28,000 clones, approximately 84% recorded once. The input for sequencing was CD4+ or CD8+ T cells sorted from blood, taken in a trial of the OX40 agonist ivuxolimab. The receptors come from an adult with an advanced solid tumor such as melanoma, head and neck, liver or kidney cancer.

The table lists this clone with a count of one. This chain joins TRBV6-1 and TRBJ1-5, with D unresolved. CDR3 size: 13 residues. Trimming removed 3 bases from V and 3 bases from J, with 6 bases in between. The germline gives CDR1 MNHNS, CDR2 SASEGT. The CDR3 region is CASSDSFNQPQHF. The CDR3 bases are TGTGCCAGCAGTGACAGCTTCAATCAGCCCCAGCATTTT.

This chain uses TRBV28 with TRBJ2-3, with TRBD2 matching 8 bases. In germline, CDR1 is MDHEN, CDR2 SYDVKM. V trimming: 2 bases; J trimming: 5 bases; junction bases outside the gene matches: 6. This CDR3 has 15 amino acids. CDR3 DNA: TGTGCCAGCAGTTTAAGGGCGGGGGGTGGAGATACGCAGTATTTT. Translation gives CASSLRAGGGDTQYF.

The genes are TRBV28 and TRBJ2-3, with TRBD1 as a possible D gene (6 bases). V was clipped by 6 bases and J by 6 bases, with 13 bases between them. Per the germline V gene, CDR1 is MDHEN and CDR2 is SYDVKM. The length of the CDR3 is 13 residues. The CDR3 protein is CASREQGFDTQYF. In DNA form, the CDR3 reads TGTGCCAGCAGAGAACAGGGATTCGATACGCAGTATTTT.

The rearrangement links TRBV7-8 to TRBJ1-4; D ambiguous. V was trimmed by 1 base and J by 4 bases, leaving 10 bases between them. This CDR3 region has 15 residues. Germline V lookup: CDR1 SGHVS, CDR2 FQNEAQ. CDR3 sequence reads: CASSLERALNEKLFF. The CDR3 DNA follows: TGTGCCAGCAGCTTAGAAAGGGCGCTTAATGAAAAACTGTTTTTT.

The J gene is TRBJ1-1, the V gene TRBV13; the match to TRBD1 covers 9 bases. The J segment lost 11 bases and the V segment lost 1 base, leaving 8 bases of the junction unmatched. Germline CDR1 reads PRHDT; CDR2 reads FYEKMQ (reference sequence). The CDR3 spans 14 residues. The CDR3 here is CASSLDLTGGGAFF. CDR3 nucleotides: TGTGCCAGCAGCTTAGACCTAACAGGGGGCGGGGCTTTCTTT.

V usage is TRBV27 and J usage is TRBJ2-5, with TRBD2 as a possible D gene (6 bases). The J call is uncertain, as TRBJ2-7 better fits the DNA end. There are 13 residues in the CDR3. The V gene's germline CDR1 is MNHEY and CDR2 SMNVEV (reference sequence). The CDR3, as DNA: TGTGCCAGCAGTTTGTCAGCGGGTCACGAGCAGTACTTC. Encoded protein: CASSLSAGHEQYF.

The chain is built from TRBV7-6 and TRBJ2-3; 7 bases map to TRBD1. Unmatched junction bases numbered 3, after V lost 4 bases and J lost 5 bases. The CDR3 has 13 residues. Germline V gene lookup returns CDR1 SGHVS and CDR2 FNYEAQ. CDR3 DNA sequence: TGTGCCAGCAGCTCCCACAGGGGAGATACGCAGTATTTT. Protein product: CASSSHRGDTQYF.

The chain couples TRBV30 to TRBJ1-5; D is unresolved. The CDR3 has 14 amino acids. Germline CDR1 is GTSNPN and CDR2 is SVGIG (reference sequence). Between the trimmed V and J ends, which lost 5 bases and 4 bases, there was a span of 15 bases. CDR3 bases: TGTGCCTGGTCCCTCGGGCACCTTAATCAGCCCCAGCATTTT. Translated: CAWSLGHLNQPQHF.

V gene TRBV30 combines with J gene TRBJ2-5; no reliable D call. The CDR3 loop spans 13 amino acids. The germline CDR1 and CDR2 sequences are GTSNPN and SVGIG (reference sequence). Between the trimmed V and J ends, which lost 1 base and 5 bases, there was a span of 11 bases. CDR3 amino acids: CAWSASQVETQYF. DNA for the CDR3: TGTGCCTGGAGTGCATCCCAGGTGGAGACCCAGTACTTC.

This chain uses TRBV9 with TRBJ2-7, with D tentatively TRBD1 or TRBD2 (5 bases each). CDR1 is SGDLS, CDR2 YYNGEE, per germline. V lost 0 bases and J 6 bases, leaving 13 bases between the germline ends. The CDR3 has 14 amino acids. CDR3 loop: CASSVGGSGVEQYF. For the CDR3, the DNA is TGTGCCAGCAGCGTAGGGGGGTCCGGGGTCGAGCAGTACTTC.

In its sample, this clone ranks as medium-sized. The chain is built from TRBV28 and TRBJ2-7; 7 nucleotides align to TRBD1. The CDR3 extends over 16 amino acids. V shed 5 bases and J 0 bases; nucleotides not matched to a gene: 10. In germline, CDR1 is MDHEN, CDR2 SYDVKM. CDR3 sequence: CASSEGARSFSYEQYF. DNA for the CDR3: TGTGCCAGCAGTGAGGGGGCGCGGTCTTTCTCCTACGAGCAGTACTTC.

The chain recombines TRBV30 with TRBJ2-7, with TRBD2 as a possible D gene (5 bases). The CDR3 length is 11 residues. V lost 0 bases and J lost 5, with 5 bases in between. Germline lookup yields CDR1 GTSNPN and CDR2 SVGIG (reference sequence). CDR3 nucleotides: TGTGCCTGGAGTGTCGGGAACGAGCAGTACTTC. This sequence encodes CAWSVGNEQYF.

The rearrangement uses TRBV29-1 and TRBJ2-3; 8 nucleotides agree with TRBD2. The CDR3 spans 17 residues. Trimming took 0 bases from V and 5 from J; bases not matched to a gene: 13. CDR1 and CDR2 from the germline V gene are SQVTM and ANQGSEA. The DNA for the CDR3 is TGCAGCGTTGAAGATCGTGGGCATTCCGGGGGGGGAGATACGCAGTATTTT. Amino acids: CSVEDRGHSGGGDTQYF.

This clone appeared once. The chain carries TRBV21-1 and TRBJ1-1. TRBV21-1 is a known pseudogene. The CDR3 loop spans 11 amino acids. CDR3 in amino acids: CASSRAAGEGF. The CDR3 region has the DNA TGTGCCAGCAGCAGAGCCGCGGGGGAGGGATTT.

This clone was picked up one time. The same CDR3 can be traced to other DNA sequences in this sample. The chain recombines TRBV6-5 with TRBJ1-1; 9 bases agree with TRBD1. The V gene's germline CDR1 is MNHEY and CDR2 SVGAGI. This CDR3 has 15 residues. With 5 bases clipped from V and 5 bases from J, the junction kept 9 bases outside the gene matches. The CDR3 loop reads CASSISLTGGTEAFF. Here the CDR3 DNA reads TGTGCCAGCAGTATTTCTCTGACAGGGGGGACTGAAGCTTTCTTT.

V gene TRBV9 combines with J gene TRBJ2-3; the D is unclear. V shed 0 bases and J shed 0 bases, with 17 bases lying between them. This CDR3 region has 18 residues. CDR1 is SGDLS, CDR2 YYNGEE, per germline. The CDR3 sequence: CASSVGGWVDASTDTQYF. The CDR3 DNA sequence: TGTGCCAGCAGCGTAGGAGGTTGGGTTGACGCTAGCACAGATACGCAGTATTTT.

V and J are TRBV19 and TRBJ2-7, with D maybe TRBD1 (5 bases). The germline V and J ends were trimmed by 1 base and 0 bases, with 7 bases remaining between them. This CDR3 comprises 14 residues. CDR1 LNHDA and CDR2 SQIVND come from the germline V gene (reference sequence). In DNA form, the CDR3 reads TGTGCCAGTAGTATAGGGGGCCGCTCCTACGAGCAGTACTTC. The encoded protein is CASSIGGRSYEQYF.

The chain is built from TRBV6-5 and TRBJ2-7; D might be TRBD1 (6 bases). Germline V lookup: CDR1 MNHEY, CDR2 SVGAGI. The CDR3 loop spans 15 amino acids. Trimming took 2 bases from V and 2 from J, leaving 13 bases between them. CDR3: CASSYMPGTPYEQYF. CDR3 nucleotides: TGTGCCAGCAGTTACATGCCAGGGACACCCTACGAGCAGTACTTC.

The chain couples TRBV6-6 to TRBJ2-7, with 11 positions matching TRBD1. This CDR3 spans 15 amino acids. V gave up 2 bases and J gave up 3 bases; unmatched junction bases: 3. Germline V gene sequence: CDR1 MNHNY, CDR2 SVGAGI (reference sequence). DNA of the CDR3: TGTGCCAGCAGTTACACCGGGACAGGGGGCTACGAGCAGTACTTC. Translation: CASSYTGTGGYEQYF.

The genes are TRBV7-8 and TRBJ1-5; weak D call: TRBD1 (5 bases). CDR3 size: 16 residues. Germline V CDR1 and CDR2: SGHVS, FQNEAQ. V was pared by 5 bases and J by 2 bases, with 16 bases between. The chain's CDR3 is CASSPLPGTRNQPQHF. The CDR3 DNA follows: TGTGCCAGCAGCCCCCTTCCAGGGACCCGCAATCAGCCCCAGCATTTT.

The V gene is TRBV7-9, the J gene TRBJ1-5; the D gene is possibly TRBD1 (5 bases). The germline CDR1 and CDR2 sequences are SEHNR and FQNEAQ (reference sequence). Trimming took off 1 base at V and 4 bases at J, with 11 bases between the two ends. This CDR3 is 15 amino acids long. The CDR3 DNA is TGTGCCAGCAGCTTAGGGGGCGCTGGGAATCAGCCCCAGCATTTT. Its translation is CASSLGGAGNQPQHF.

A note on this clone: Other DNA sequences in this specimen translate into the identical CDR3. This chain links TRBV7-2 with TRBJ1-2; D is unclear. The CDR3 consists of 14 residues. Germline-derived CDR1 and CDR2 are SGHTA and FQGNSA. V lost 5 bases, J lost 4 bases, and 14 bases lay in between. DNA for the CDR3: TGTGCCAGCAGCCCGCGGGCGGGTAGCTATGGCTACACCTTC. It encodes CASSPRAGSYGYTF.

The chain joins TRBV7-9 to TRBJ2-3, with 9 bases lining up with TRBD1. The CDR3 extends over 16 amino acids. The germline gives CDR1 SEHNR, CDR2 FQNEAQ (reference sequence). Trimming took 2 bases from V and 4 from J; bases not matched to a gene: 7. CDR3 in amino acids: CASSLPGTGSADTQYF. CDR3 nucleotides: TGTGCCAGCAGCTTACCCGGGACAGGGTCTGCAGATACGCAGTATTTT.

As regards this clone: This CDR3 is also generated by other DNA sequences in the sample. The rearrangement uses TRBV2 and TRBJ2-3, with D uncertain. The germline V and J ends were trimmed by 1 base and 5 bases, with 4 bases remaining between them. The CDR3 extends over 12 amino acids. Germline V gives CDR1 SNHLY, CDR2 FYNNEI. The CDR3 coding sequence is TGTGCCAGCAGTGAAGTAGGAGATACGCAGTATTTT. Translated: CASSEVGDTQYF. The complete variable domain, with remaining parts taken from reference TRBV2 and TRBJ2-3, reads EPEVTQTPSHQVTQMGQEVILRCVPISNHLYFYWYRQILGQKVEFLVSFYNNEISEKSEIFDDQFSVERPDGSNFTLKIRSTKLEDSAMYFCASSEVGDTQYFGPGTRLTVL.

This clone was recorded only once. The V and J genes are TRBV16 and TRBJ1-3; D gene uncertain. V lost 4 bases and J lost 0, with 16 bases in between. The germline V gene encodes CDR1 KGHSY and CDR2 FQNENV. This CDR3 has 17 residues. CDR3 in DNA: TGTGCCAGCAGCCCGTCCCAGTTAGGAGTCTCTGGAAACACCATATATTTT. It translates to CASSPSQLGVSGNTIYF.

The rearrangement links TRBV4-1 to TRBJ1-2; D remains ambiguous. Germline CDR1 is MGHRA and CDR2 is YSYEKL. This CDR3 is built from 11 residues. V lost 1 base and J 4 bases, leaving 1 base between the germline ends. The chain's CDR3 is CASSQGYGYTF. The CDR3 bases are TGCGCCAGCAGCCAAGGCTATGGCTACACCTTC.